The rows below give T cell receptor beta chains drawn from one sample of a study of T-cell reconstitution after alpha-beta-depleted transplantation in children. TCRdb reprocessed the PCR reads with MiXCR, giving one entry per CDR3 protein. The sample holds 700,000 to 850,000 distinct CDR3 sequences, 15% to 20% seen once. The material was PBMCs, mostly from graft donor cells, obtained 360 days after TCRalphabeta/CD19-depleted stem cell transplant. Receptors were obtained from a male patient between 10 and 17 years old who had a stem cell transplant for acute lymphoblastic leukemia, so the T cells may come from the graft donor. Each CDR3 is given with its conserved first and last residue. A D gene is named only where the DNA matches it firmly. Rows may omit the clone size; those that give it use once, few, many or a size class.

V	length	J	D	size	DNA	CDR3
TRBV18	15	TRBJ1-1	-	-	TGTGCCAGCTCAGCCATACAGGGTATGAACACTGAAGCTTTCTTT	CASSAIQGMNTEAFF
TRBV27	16	TRBJ2-6	-	-	TGTGCCAGCAGTTTATCCAGGGAGGAAGGGGCCAACGTCCTGACTTTC	CASSLSREEGANVLTF
TRBV29-1	12	TRBJ1-4	-	-	TGCAGCGTGGGCAGATCTAATGAAAAACTGTTTTTT	CSVGRSNEKLFF
TRBV29-1	14	TRBJ2-1	TRBD2	few	TGCAGCGTTGAAAGGGCGGGAGCGTCGGATGAGCAGTTCTTC	CSVERAGASDEQFF
TRBV11-2	15	TRBJ2-5	-	few	TGTGCCAGCAGCTTAGATCTTGGGGGGCTGGAGACCCAGTACTTC	CASSLDLGGLETQYF
TRBV5-5	13	TRBJ2-7	-	-	TGTGCCAGCGCCCCCGGGCCCCTGTACGAGCAGTACTTC	CASAPGPLYEQYF
TRBV7-2	13	TRBJ2-5	-	few	TGTGCCAGCAGTGACGACCGGGGGCCTACCCAGTACTTC	CASSDDRGPTQYF
TRBV4-1	15	TRBJ2-3	TRBD1	few	TGCGCCAGCAGCCACAACAGGGGGGACACAGATACGCAGTATTTT	CASSHNRGDTDTQYF
TRBV7-9	14	TRBJ2-7	TRBD1	-	TGTGCCAGCAGCTTAGGGGACAGGCTGGGGGAGCAGTACTTC	CASSLGDRLGEQYF
TRBV3-1	16	TRBJ2-1	TRBD2	few	TGTGCCAGCAGCCAGTTAGCGGGGACCTACGGGGATGAGCAGTTCTTC	CASSQLAGTYGDEQFF
TRBV5-6	14	TRBJ2-7	-	few	TGTGCCAGCAGCTCGGGCCGGGCCCTACATGAGCAGTACTTC	CASSSGRALHEQYF
TRBV20-1	14	TRBJ2-1	TRBD2	few	TGCAGCGCTGGACTAGCGGGAGAGGGTGGTGAGCAGTTCTTC	CSAGLAGEGGEQFF
TRBV28	14	TRBJ2-1	TRBD1	few	TGTGCCAGCAGTCGGGACAGGGCAATCAATGAGCAGTTCTTC	CASSRDRAINEQFF
TRBV5-1	13	TRBJ2-7	-	few	TGCGCCAGCAGCTTAAAAGGATATTCAGAGCAGTACTTC	CASSLKGYSEQYF
TRBV7-2	12	TRBJ1-2	-	few	TGTGCCAGCAGTGACAGTCATTTGGGCTACACCTTC	CASSDSHLGYTF
TRBV3-1	17	TRBJ2-5	-	-	TGTGCCAGCAGCCAAGAATCCCCAGCCGCGGGATTGGAGACCCAGTACTTC	CASSQESPAAGLETQYF
TRBV13	14	TRBJ1-1	-	-	TGTGCCAGCAGCTTTGGGACGGGTGACACTGAAGCTTTCTTT	CASSFGTGDTEAFF
TRBV24-1	18	TRBJ2-3	TRBD2	few	TGTGCCACCAGTGATTGTCGCCCGACTAGCCCTGCATCAGATACGCAGTATTTT	CATSDCRPTSPASDTQYF